Listed below are T cell receptor beta chains from one sample, sequenced in a study of PD-L1 blockade in urothelial cancer. Only in-frame clones appear in the TCRdb table, and some are missing; sequencing was by immunoSEQ multiplex PCR. The table has under 70,000 clones, 75% to 90% seen once. The sample in question was PBMCs, obtained around atezolizumab (anti-PD-L1) treatment. These receptors all come from a man in his 70s with urothelial cancer. Each CDR3 is given with its conserved first and last residue. D genes are given only for firm matches. The listing skips clone size in some rows; elsewhere it reads once, few, many or a size class.

TRBV6-1	.	TRBJ2-7	.	CASRGARAYEQYF	TGTGCCTCAAGAGGAGCCAGGGCCTACGAGCAGTACTTC
TRBV10-3	.	TRBJ2-3	.	CAISETSGTDTQYF	TGTGCCATCAGTGAGACCAGTGGCACAGATACGCAGTATTTT
TRBV4-3	TRBD1	TRBJ1-1	.	CASSQSDRDDTEAFF	TGCGCCAGCAGCCAATCAGACAGGGATGACACTGAAGCTTTCTTT
TRBV19	TRBD1	TRBJ1-5	.	CASSTTSGGHQPQHF	TGTGCCAGTAGTACTACCTCAGGGGGCCATCAGCCCCAGCATTTT
TRBV4-3	TRBD2	TRBJ2-7	.	CASSQDRSGSSYEQYF	TGCGCCAGCAGCCAAGATCGAAGCGGGAGCTCATACGAGCAGTACTTC
TRBV7-2	.	TRBJ2-3	.	CASSLARAREGDTQYF	TGTGCCAGCAGCTTAGCGCGGGCTAGAGAAGGAGATACGCAGTATTTT
TRBV5-1	.	TRBJ2-7	.	CASSLDGSSYEQYF	TGCGCCAGCAGCTTGGATGGGAGCTCCTACGAGCAGTACTTC
TRBV5-6	TRBD2	TRBJ2-7	.	CASSLESGRSEEQYF	TGTGCCAGCAGCTTAGAGAGCGGGAGGTCGGAAGAGCAGTACTTC
TRBV11-3	.	TRBJ2-7	.	CASSPVPGSSYEQYF	TGTGCCAGCAGCCCTGTGCCCGGGTCCTCCTACGAGCAGTACTTC
TRBV5-4	.	TRBJ2-5	.	CASSLEVSSETQYF	TGTGCCAGCAGCTTGGAAGTTAGCTCTGAGACCCAGTACTTC
TRBV5-6	.	TRBJ1-1	.	CASSFQTAEAFF	TGTGCCAGCAGCTTCCAGACAGCGGAAGCTTTCTTT
TRBV9	.	TRBJ2-1	once	CASSVGASVYEQFF	TGTGCCAGCAGCGTAGGCGCTAGCGTCTATGAGCAGTTCTTC
TRBV7-8	TRBD2	TRBJ2-7	once	CASSFPSASGKYSYEQYF	TGTGCCAGCAGCTTCCCGTCAGCTAGCGGGAAGTACTCCTACGAGCAGTACTTC
TRBV11-2	.	TRBJ2-3	.	CASSLDLDTQYF	TGTGCCAGCAGCTTAGATCTAGATACGCAGTATTTT
TRBV2	.	TRBJ2-5	.	CASSEEGRETQYF	TGTGCCAGCAGTGAAGAGGGGCGGGAGACCCAGTACTTC
TRBV13	TRBD1	TRBJ1-2	.	CASTLGQGWIYGYTF	TGTGCCAGCACCCTAGGACAGGGTTGGATCTATGGCTACACCTTC
TRBV27	.	TRBJ2-5	.	CASSPDGGIEGETQYF	TGTGCCAGCAGTCCTGACGGGGGAATAGAAGGGGAGACCCAGTACTTC
TRBV19	TRBD1	TRBJ1-1	.	CASSGNRGMNTEAFF	TGTGCCAGTAGTGGGAACAGGGGTATGAACACTGAAGCTTTCTTT
TRBV6-5	.	TRBJ2-7	.	CASSTVSYEQYF	TGTGCCAGCAGTACTGTTTCCTACGAGCAGTACTTC
TRBV25-1	TRBD1	TRBJ1-2	once	CASSKVLTGVFGYTF	TGTGCCAGCAGTAAAGTCTTGACAGGGGTTTTTGGCTACACCTTC
TRBV11-3	TRBD1	TRBJ2-2	few	CASSSGQGRGTGELFF	TGTGCCAGCAGCTCGGGACAGGGCCGAGGCACCGGGGAGCTGTTTTTT
TRBV2	.	TRBJ1-5	.	CASNRQNQPQHF	TGTGCCAGCAATCGACAGAATCAGCCCCAGCATTTT
TRBV5-1	TRBD2	TRBJ2-2	.	CASSSGSGTGELFF	TGCGCCAGCAGTAGCGGGAGCGGAACCGGGGAGCTGTTTTTT
TRBV7-2	TRBD1	TRBJ1-2	.	CASSHSPDRALSNYGYTF	TGTGCCAGCAGCCATTCACCGGACAGGGCCCTATCTAACTATGGCTACACCTTC
TRBV5-6	.	TRBJ1-1	few	CASSFRSFDTEAFF	TGTGCCAGCAGCTTCCGGTCATTTGACACTGAAGCTTTCTTT
TRBV20-1	.	TRBJ2-7	.	CSARRDYEQYF	TGCAGTGCTAGACGGGACTACGAGCAGTACTTC
TRBV19	.	TRBJ2-1	.	CASSMYDSGLRNEQFF	TGTGCCAGTAGTATGTATGATAGCGGTTTAAGGAATGAGCAGTTCTTC
TRBV6-1	TRBD2	TRBJ2-3	.	CASSDKLAGGFGTDTQYF	TGTGCCAGCAGTGATAAACTAGCGGGAGGATTCGGCACAGATACGCAGTATTTT
TRBV29-1	.	TRBJ2-1	.	CSVESSSYNEQFF	TGCAGCGTTGAATCTAGCTCCTACAATGAGCAGTTCTTC
TRBV4-3	TRBD1	TRBJ1-2	.	CASSQDLTGSYGYTF	TGCGCCAGCAGCCAAGACTTGACAGGGAGCTATGGCTACACCTTC
TRBV30	.	TRBJ1-2	.	CAWSRGRVGGYGYTF	TGTGCCTGGAGTAGGGGCCGTGTAGGGGGCTATGGCTACACCTTC
TRBV7-6	TRBD2	TRBJ2-5	.	CASSPVAGDIETQYF	TGTGCCAGCAGCCCAGTAGCGGGAGATATCGAGACCCAGTACTTC
TRBV5-1	TRBD2	TRBJ2-7	.	CASSLVSSGNYEQYF	TGCGCCAGCAGCTTGGTGTCTAGCGGTAACTACGAGCAGTACTTC
TRBV11-2	.	TRBJ2-3	.	CASSYQGAGNTDTQYF	TGTGCCAGCAGCTATCAAGGGGCAGGGAACACAGATACGCAGTATTTT
TRBV7-2	TRBD2	TRBJ2-1	.	CASSPGLGANEQFF	TGTGCCAGCAGCCCTGGACTAGGAGCGAATGAGCAGTTCTTC
TRBV29-1	.	TRBJ1-1	.	CSVGRGMNTEAFF	TGCAGCGTTGGGAGGGGCATGAACACTGAAGCTTTCTTT
TRBV19	.	TRBJ1-2	few	CASSTRLRGYTF	TGTGCCAGTAGCACAAGGCTGCGGGGCTACACCTTC
TRBV5-1	TRBD1	TRBJ1-5	.	CASSSTGLGNQPQHF	TGCGCCAGCAGCTCGACAGGGTTGGGCAATCAGCCCCAGCATTTT
TRBV7-2	.	TRBJ1-3	.	CASSLSSEGQWSGNTIYF	TGTGCCAGCAGCTTAAGTTCTGAGGGTCAGTGGTCTGGAAACACCATATATTTT
TRBV2	.	TRBJ2-1	.	CASREGDSSFYNEQFF	TGTGCCAGCCGTGAGGGAGACTCCTCTTTTTACAATGAGCAGTTCTTC
TRBV11-1	.	TRBJ2-7	.	CASSLVSSYEQYF	TGTGCCAGCAGCCTAGTCTCCTCCTACGAGCAGTACTTC
TRBV4-2	TRBD1	TRBJ2-7	.	CASSVDRGGEQYF	TGTGCCAGCAGCGTGGACAGGGGCGGCGAGCAGTACTTC
TRBV5-4	TRBD1	TRBJ2-2	few	CASSKDPGQGTGELFF	TGTGCCAGCAGCAAGGACCCGGGACAGGGCACCGGGGAGCTGTTTTTT
TRBV27	.	TRBJ2-7	few	CASSPLQGTYEQYF	TGTGCCAGCAGTCCGCTCCAGGGCACCTACGAGCAGTACTTC
TRBV12-5	.	TRBJ2-2	.	CASGLGQANTGELFF	TGTGCTAGTGGTTTGGGACAGGCTAACACCGGGGAGCTGTTTTTT
TRBV7-8	.	TRBJ2-3	.	CASSLSYSDTQYF	TGTGCCAGCAGCTTATCCTACTCAGATACGCAGTATTTT
TRBV4-3	.	TRBJ1-5	.	CASSQDRVSNQPQHF	TGCGCCAGCAGCCAAGATCGAGTAAGCAATCAGCCCCAGCATTTT
TRBV4-2	TRBD2	TRBJ2-2	.	CASSQGGGSGELFF	TGTGCCAGCAGCCAAGGCGGGGGATCCGGGGAGCTGTTTTTT
TRBV6-5	TRBD1	TRBJ2-1	.	CASSKRGPYNEQFF	TGTGCCAGCAGTAAAAGGGGGCCGTACAATGAGCAGTTCTTC
TRBV5-4	.	TRBJ2-1	.	CASSLAQRNEQFF	TGTGCCAGCAGCTTGGCCCAGAGGAATGAGCAGTTCTTC
TRBV5-4	TRBD1	TRBJ2-3	.	CASSLKNRGPDTQYF	TGTGCCAGCAGCTTGAAAAACAGGGGTCCAGATACGCAGTATTTT
TRBV11-2	TRBD2	TRBJ2-7	.	CASSLGTSVDEQYF	TGTGCCAGCAGCTTAGGGACTAGCGTCGACGAGCAGTACTTC
TRBV23-1	TRBD1	TRBJ1-4	.	CASSHWDRANNEKLFF	TGCGCCAGCAGTCATTGGGACAGGGCCAATAATGAAAAACTGTTTTTT
TRBV9	.	TRBJ2-3	once	CASSAGTGTGTQYF	TGTGCCAGCAGCGCAGGGACTGGCACGGGTACGCAGTATTTT
TRBV6-5	.	TRBJ2-7	.	CASSYQGSSEQYF	TGTGCCAGCAGTTATCAGGGGAGTAGCGAGCAGTACTTC
TRBV7-6	TRBD2	TRBJ2-2	.	CASSSQAGGNTGELFF	TGTGCCAGCAGCTCCCAAGCGGGGGGGAACACCGGGGAGCTGTTTTTT
TRBV9	.	TRBJ2-2	.	CASEGNSNTGELFF	TGTGCCAGCGAGGGCAATTCGAACACCGGGGAGCTGTTTTTT
TRBV4-3	.	TRBJ2-1	.	CASSQDTSTTLQFF	TGCGCCAGCAGCCAAGACACGTCGACTACCTTGCAGTTCTTC